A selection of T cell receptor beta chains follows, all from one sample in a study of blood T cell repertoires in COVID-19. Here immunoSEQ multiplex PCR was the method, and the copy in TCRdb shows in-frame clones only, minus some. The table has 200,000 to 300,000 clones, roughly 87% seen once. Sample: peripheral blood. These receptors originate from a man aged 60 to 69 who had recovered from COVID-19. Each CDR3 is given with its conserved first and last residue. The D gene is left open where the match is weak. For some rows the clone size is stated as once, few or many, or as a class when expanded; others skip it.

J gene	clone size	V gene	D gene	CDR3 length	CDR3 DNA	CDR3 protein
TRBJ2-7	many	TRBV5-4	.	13	TGTGCCAGCAGCTTGTTCGGAGTTAGCGAGCAGTACTTC	CASSLFGVSEQYF
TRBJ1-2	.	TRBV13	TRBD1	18	TGTGCCAGCAGCCTTTACAAGGGACAGGGGGCGCGTGGCTATGGCTACACCTTC	CASSLYKGQGARGYGYTF
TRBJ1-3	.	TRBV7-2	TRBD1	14	TGTGCCAGCAGCTCCGACAGGGGGGGAAACACCATATATTTT	CASSSDRGGNTIYF
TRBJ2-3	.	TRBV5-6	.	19	TGTGCCAGCAGCTTGGTCGCACAGGGCGCCCACGTGGGGACAGATACGCAGTATTTT	CASSLVAQGAHVGTDTQYF
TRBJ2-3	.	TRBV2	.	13	TGTGCCAGCAGTGTTTCGTTCACAGATACGCAGTATTTT	CASSVSFTDTQYF
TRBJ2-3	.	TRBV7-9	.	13	TGTGCCAGCAGCTTATATACGAGAGATACGCAGTATTTT	CASSLYTRDTQYF
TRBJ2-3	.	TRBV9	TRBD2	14	TGTGCCAGCTGCCCGGGACTAGCAACAGATACGCAGTATTTT	CASCPGLATDTQYF
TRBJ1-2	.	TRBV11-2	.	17	TGTGCCAGCAGCTCCCCCCCTACAGATCCGAATAACTATGGCTACACCTTC	CASSSPPTDPNNYGYTF
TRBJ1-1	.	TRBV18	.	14	TGTGCCAGCTCACCCCGGGACACCAGCACTGAAGCTTTCTTT	CASSPRDTSTEAFF
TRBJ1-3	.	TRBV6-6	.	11	TGTGCCAGCAGTTTTCTAAACACCATATATTTT	CASSFLNTIYF
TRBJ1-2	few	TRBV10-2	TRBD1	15	TGCGCCAGCAGCCCGGGACAGGGGGGGTACAGTGGCTACACCTTC	CASSPGQGGYSGYTF
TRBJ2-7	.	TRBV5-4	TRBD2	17	TGTGCCAGCAGCCTAGGAGGTAGCGGGGGGATAAACTACGAGCAGTACTTC	CASSLGGSGGINYEQYF
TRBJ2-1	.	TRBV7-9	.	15	TGTGCCAGCAGCTTAGCCCAGACGAGGCACAATGAGCAGTTCTTC	CASSLAQTRHNEQFF
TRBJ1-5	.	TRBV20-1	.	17	TGCAGTGCTAGTGGGGCGCGGGGCCTTTATAGCAATCAGCCCCAGCATTTT	CSASGARGLYSNQPQHF
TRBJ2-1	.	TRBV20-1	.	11	TGCAGTGCTCTTCCTTACAATGAGCAGTTCTTC	CSALPYNEQFF
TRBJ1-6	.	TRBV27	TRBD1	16	TGTGCCAGCAGTTTCGCGCCAGGGGGCTGGGATTCACCCCTCCACTTT	CASSFAPGGWDSPLHF
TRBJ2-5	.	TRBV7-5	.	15	TGTGCCAGAAGGTTCGGGACTAGCGGGGGTTCAGGCAGGTACTTC	CARRFGTSGGSGRYF
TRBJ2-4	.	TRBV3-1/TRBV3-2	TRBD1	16	TGTGCCAGCAGCCCCAGGACAGGGAAGGCCAAAAACATTCAGTACTTC	CASSPRTGKAKNIQYF
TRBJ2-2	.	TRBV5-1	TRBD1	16	TGCGCCAGCAACCTTGGGGACAGGGGAGGCACCGGGGAGCTGTTTTTT	CASNLGDRGGTGELFF
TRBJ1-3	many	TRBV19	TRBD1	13	TGTGCCAGTGGAAAGGGACAGGGAAACACCATATATTTT	CASGKGQGNTIYF
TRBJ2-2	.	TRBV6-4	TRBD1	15	TGTGCCAGCAGCTCCCCGGGACAGGGGACCGGGGAGCTGTTTTTT	CASSSPGQGTGELFF
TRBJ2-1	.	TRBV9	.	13	TGTGCCAGCAGCGTAGTCAGGAATGGTGAGCAGTTCTTC	CASSVVRNGEQFF
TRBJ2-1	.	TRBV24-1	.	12	TGTGCCACCAGTGACCCGGGGGGCCCGGCGTTCTTC	CATSDPGGPAFF
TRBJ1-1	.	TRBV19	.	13	TGTGCCAGTAGTATAATTCAGGGCACTGAAGCTTTCTTT	CASSIIQGTEAFF
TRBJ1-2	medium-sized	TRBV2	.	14	TGTGCCAGCAGTGAATACGGGGGGCTAGATGGCTACACCTTC	CASSEYGGLDGYTF
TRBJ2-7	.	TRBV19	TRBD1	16	TGTGCCAGTAGTTCCGACAGGGGACTGAGCTCCTACGAGCAGTACTTC	CASSSDRGLSSYEQYF
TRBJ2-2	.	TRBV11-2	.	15	TGTGCCAGCAGCCCCCAGGGGGGATGGACCGGGGAGCTGTTTTTT	CASSPQGGWTGELFF
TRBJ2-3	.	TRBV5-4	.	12	TGTGCCAGCAGCTTGGCGGGATATACGCAGTATTTT	CASSLAGYTQYF
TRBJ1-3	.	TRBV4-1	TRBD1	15	TGCGCCAGCAGCCACCCGACAGGGGACGGAAACACCATATATTTT	CASSHPTGDGNTIYF
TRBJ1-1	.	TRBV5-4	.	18	TGTGCCAGCAGCTTGCACCCAACAGGGTATGGACTGATCACTGAAGCTTTCTTT	CASSLHPTGYGLITEAFF
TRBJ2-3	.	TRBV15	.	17	TGTGCCACCAGCAGCTCCCCTACAGGGTCTCCCACAGATACGCAGTATTTT	CATSSSPTGSPTDTQYF
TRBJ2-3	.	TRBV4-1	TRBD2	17	TGCGCCAGCAGCCATCTACGTAGCGGGGGGTCTACAGATACGCAGTATTTT	CASSHLRSGGSTDTQYF